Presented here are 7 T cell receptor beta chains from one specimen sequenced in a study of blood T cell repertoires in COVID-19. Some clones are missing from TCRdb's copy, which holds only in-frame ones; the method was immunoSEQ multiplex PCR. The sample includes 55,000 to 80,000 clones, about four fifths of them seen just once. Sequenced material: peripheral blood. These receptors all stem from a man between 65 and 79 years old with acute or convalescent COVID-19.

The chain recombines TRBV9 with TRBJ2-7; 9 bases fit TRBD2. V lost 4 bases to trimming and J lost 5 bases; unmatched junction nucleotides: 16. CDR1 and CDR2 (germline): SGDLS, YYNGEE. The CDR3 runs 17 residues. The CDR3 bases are TGTGCCAGCAGCCCCCGCGGGAGGGGAGGTGATGTCGACGAGCAGTACTTC. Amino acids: CASSPRGRGGDVDEQYF.

This chain's CDR3 is CASSFSGGTGELFF. The CDR3 DNA reads as TGTGCCAGCAGCTTTTCGGGAGGTACCGGGGAGCTGTTTTTT. The rearrangement joins TRBV7-3 to TRBJ2-2; 7 bases line up with TRBD2. V shed 3 bases, J shed 5 bases, and the junction held 3 bases outside the gene matches. The CDR3 covers 14 residues. Germline V CDR1 and CDR2: SGHTA, FQGTGA.

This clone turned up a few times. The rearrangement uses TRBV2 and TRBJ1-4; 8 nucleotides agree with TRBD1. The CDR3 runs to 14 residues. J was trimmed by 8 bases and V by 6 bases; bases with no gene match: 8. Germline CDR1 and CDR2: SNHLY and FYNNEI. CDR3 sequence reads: CASRSDRGQEKLFF. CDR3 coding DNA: TGTGCCAGCAGATCCGACAGGGGCCAGGAAAAACTGTTTTTT.

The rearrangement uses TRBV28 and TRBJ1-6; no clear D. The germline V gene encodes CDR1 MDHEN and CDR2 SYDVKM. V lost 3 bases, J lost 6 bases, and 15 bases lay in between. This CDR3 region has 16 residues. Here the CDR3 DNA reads TGTGCCAGCAGTTTGAAACCGAGTGTGCTTAATTCACCCCTCCACTTT. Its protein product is CASSLKPSVLNSPLHF.

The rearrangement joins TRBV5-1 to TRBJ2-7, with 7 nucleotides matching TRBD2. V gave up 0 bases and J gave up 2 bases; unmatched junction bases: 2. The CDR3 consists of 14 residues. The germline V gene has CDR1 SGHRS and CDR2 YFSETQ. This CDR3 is CASSLGSGPYEQYF. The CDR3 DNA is TGCGCCAGCAGCTTGGGTAGCGGGCCCTACGAGCAGTACTTC.

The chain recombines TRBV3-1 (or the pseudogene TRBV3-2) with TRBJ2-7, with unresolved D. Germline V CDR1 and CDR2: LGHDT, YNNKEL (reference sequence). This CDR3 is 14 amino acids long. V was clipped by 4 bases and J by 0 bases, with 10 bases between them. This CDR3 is CASSPLRDSYEQYF. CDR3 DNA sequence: TGTGCCAGCAGCCCTTTACGAGACTCCTACGAGCAGTACTTC.

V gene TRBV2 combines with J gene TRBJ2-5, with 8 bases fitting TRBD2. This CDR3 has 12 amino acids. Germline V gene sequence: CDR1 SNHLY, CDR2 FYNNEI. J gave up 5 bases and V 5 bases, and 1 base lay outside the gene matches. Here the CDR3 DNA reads TGTGCCAGCAGTCGGGGGGGGGAGACCCAGTACTTC. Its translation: CASSRGGETQYF.